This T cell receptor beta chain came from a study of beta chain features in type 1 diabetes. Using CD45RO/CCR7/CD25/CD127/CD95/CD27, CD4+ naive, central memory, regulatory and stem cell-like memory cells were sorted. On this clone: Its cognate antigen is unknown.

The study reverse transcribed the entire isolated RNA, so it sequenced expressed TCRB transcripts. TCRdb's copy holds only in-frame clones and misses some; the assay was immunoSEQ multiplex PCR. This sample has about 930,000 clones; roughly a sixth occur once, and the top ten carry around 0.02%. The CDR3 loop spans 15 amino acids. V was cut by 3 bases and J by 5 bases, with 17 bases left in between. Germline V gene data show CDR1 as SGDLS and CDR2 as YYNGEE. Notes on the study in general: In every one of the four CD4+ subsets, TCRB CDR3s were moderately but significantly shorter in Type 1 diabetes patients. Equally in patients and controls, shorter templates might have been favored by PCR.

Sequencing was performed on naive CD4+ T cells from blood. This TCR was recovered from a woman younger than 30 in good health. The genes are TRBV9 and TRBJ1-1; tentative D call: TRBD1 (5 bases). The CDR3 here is CASSGQAGFGTEAFF. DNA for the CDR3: TGTGCCAGCAGCGGCCAAGCAGGGTTTGGGACTGAAGCTTTCTTT.